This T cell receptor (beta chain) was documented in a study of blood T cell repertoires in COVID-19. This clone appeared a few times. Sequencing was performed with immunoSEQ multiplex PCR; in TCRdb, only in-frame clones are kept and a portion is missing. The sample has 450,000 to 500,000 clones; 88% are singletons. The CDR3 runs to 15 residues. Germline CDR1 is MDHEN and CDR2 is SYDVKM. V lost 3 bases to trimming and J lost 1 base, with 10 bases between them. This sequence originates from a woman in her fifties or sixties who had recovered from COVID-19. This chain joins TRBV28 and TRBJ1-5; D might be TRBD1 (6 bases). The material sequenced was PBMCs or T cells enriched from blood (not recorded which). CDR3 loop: CASSLSTGSNQPQHF. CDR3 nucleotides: TGTGCCAGCAGTTTGTCCACAGGGAGCAATCAGCCCCAGCATTTT.